This is a list of T cell receptor beta chains from one sample in a study of T-cell reconstitution after alpha-beta-depleted transplantation in children. TCRdb fed the PCR reads into MiXCR, producing one record per CDR3 protein. The sample holds hundreds of thousands of distinct CDR3 sequences, 16% seen once. This specimen consisted of PBMCs, mostly from graft donor cells, obtained 360 days after TCRalphabeta/CD19-depleted stem cell transplant. The receptors come from a male patient between 5 and 17 years old who had a stem cell transplant for acute lymphoblastic leukemia, so the T cells may come from the graft donor. CDR3s include the opening cysteine and the closing phenylalanine or tryptophan. Fields, in order: D gene, J gene, V gene, clone size, CDR3 protein, CDR3 DNA. The D gene is left open where the match is weak. The size of a clone is reported for some rows only, either as once, few or many, or as a class for expanded clones.

NA	TRBJ2-4	TRBV4-2	NA	CASSLGLGLNIQYF	TGTGCCAGCAGCCTTGGTCTCGGGCTAAACATTCAGTACTTC
NA	TRBJ1-1	TRBV27	few	CASTETGPMNTEAFF	TGTGCCAGCACCGAGACAGGCCCTATGAACACTGAAGCTTTCTTT
TRBD1	TRBJ2-7	TRBV20-1	NA	CSAGDRDRGSYEQYF	TGCAGTGCAGGGGACCGGGACAGGGGGTCCTACGAGCAGTACTTC
TRBD2	TRBJ2-7	TRBV12-3/TRBV12-4	few	CASSTSGRVFYEQYF	TGTGCCAGCAGTACTAGCGGGAGGGTTTTCTACGAGCAGTACTTC
NA	TRBJ2-7	TRBV9	NA	CASSVESYASGNSEQYF	TGTGCCAGCAGCGTAGAGTCATACGCGTCAGGCAACTCCGAGCAGTACTTC
TRBD2	TRBJ2-3	TRBV18	NA	CASSPRGLARTDTQYF	TGTGCCAGCTCGCCACGCGGACTAGCCCGCACAGATACGCAGTATTTT
NA	TRBJ2-2	TRBV11-2	many	CASSLIVGSTGELFF	TGTGCCAGCAGCTTAATCGTCGGTAGCACCGGGGAGCTGTTTTTT
TRBD1	TRBJ2-3	TRBV19	few	CASSPTGGRADTQYF	TGTGCCAGTAGCCCCACAGGGGGCCGGGCAGATACGCAGTATTTT
NA	TRBJ2-3	TRBV7-6	NA	CASSLEAAGTDTQYF	TGTGCCAGCAGCTTAGAGGCCGCCGGCACAGATACGCAGTATTTT
TRBD1	TRBJ2-7	TRBV29-1	many	CSVKTGGTYEQYF	TGCAGCGTTAAAACAGGGGGGACCTACGAGCAGTACTTC
NA	TRBJ2-1	TRBV7-2	few	CASSPLTASSVHEQFF	TGTGCCAGCAGCCCCCTAACGGCGTCTAGCGTACATGAGCAGTTCTTC
NA	TRBJ2-7	TRBV29-1	few	CSVWTGYEQYF	TGCAGCGTGTGGACGGGATACGAGCAGTACTTC
NA	TRBJ1-2	TRBV29-1	NA	CSVEVSAGYYGYTF	TGCAGCGTTGAAGTGTCGGCGGGCTACTATGGCTACACCTTC
NA	TRBJ1-3	TRBV12-3/TRBV12-4	once	CASSPAARIFSGNTIYF	TGTGCCAGCAGTCCGGCGGCCAGGATCTTCTCTGGAAACACCATATATTTT
NA	TRBJ1-2	TRBV6-4	few	CASSDSGRGYTF	TGTGCCAGCAGTGACTCGGGCAGGGGCTACACCTTC
NA	TRBJ2-1	TRBV10-3	few	CAISEEGDEQFF	TGTGCCATCAGTGAAGAGGGGGATGAGCAGTTCTTC
NA	TRBJ1-1	TRBV24-1	few	CATSDLRAALPEAFF	TGTGCCACCAGTGATTTAAGGGCGGCACTGCCTGAAGCTTTCTTT
NA	TRBJ1-5	TRBV6-5	few	CASSYSWGGSQPQHF	TGTGCCAGCAGTTACAGTTGGGGGGGTAGCCAGCCCCAGCATTTT
TRBD2	TRBJ2-7	TRBV20-1	many	CSAPRTSGSPYEQYF	TGCAGTGCCCCCCGGACTAGCGGGAGTCCCTACGAGCAGTACTTC
TRBD2	TRBJ2-1	TRBV25-1	few	CASSEVAGVGDEQFF	TGTGCCAGCAGTGAGGTCGCGGGAGTGGGGGATGAGCAGTTCTTC
NA	TRBJ1-4	TRBV12-3/TRBV12-4	few	CASTARGIEKLFF	TGTGCCAGCACCGCCAGGGGCATTGAAAAACTGTTTTTT
NA	TRBJ2-1	TRBV9	NA	CASSVVPSLSGNEQFF	TGTGCCAGCAGCGTAGTACCATCGCTGAGTGGCAATGAGCAGTTCTTC
TRBD1	TRBJ2-7	TRBV4-1	NA	CASSPGGAPLWEQYF	TGCGCCAGCAGCCCAGGGGGTGCCCCTCTTTGGGAGCAGTACTTC
NA	TRBJ1-2	TRBV11-2	few	CASTLGRAVDGYTF	TGTGCCAGCACCCTTGGGAGAGCAGTGGACGGCTACACCTTC
NA	TRBJ1-5	TRBV19	NA	CASRGQQAFSNQPQHF	TGTGCCAGTCGAGGACAGCAGGCCTTCAGCAATCAGCCCCAGCATTTT
TRBD1	TRBJ2-3	TRBV5-1	NA	CASSFRQGDSTDTQYF	TGCGCCAGCAGCTTCCGACAGGGGGATAGCACAGATACGCAGTATTTT
TRBD2	TRBJ2-1	TRBV4-1	NA	CASSLTGLAGEEQFF	TGCGCCAGCAGCCTGACGGGACTAGCGGGAGAAGAGCAGTTCTTC
NA	TRBJ2-5	TRBV7-7	many	CASSFRRGETQYF	TGTGCCAGCAGCTTCCGGAGGGGTGAGACCCAGTACTTC